The TCR beta chain under discussion was sequenced for a study of blood T cell repertoires in COVID-19. Sequencing was performed with immunoSEQ multiplex PCR; in TCRdb, only in-frame clones are kept and a portion is missing. The repertoire includes approximately 58,000 clones, approximately 92% of them detected once, and about 9.7% sits in the top ten. Trimming took 5 bases from V and 2 from J; bases not matched to a gene: 6. This CDR3 spans 15 amino acids. In germline, CDR1 is SGHRS, CDR2 YFSETQ. Sequenced: peripheral blood. The origin of this receptor is a woman older than 75 with active COVID-19. This chain joins TRBV5-1 and TRBJ2-2; 7 nucleotides line up with TRBD1. CDR3 amino acids: CASRLGTVNTGELFF. For the CDR3, the DNA is TGCGCCAGCAGACTAGGGACAGTCAACACCGGGGAGCTGTTTTTT.